The clone carrying this T cell receptor (beta chain) has only a few counts. The sample comes from a study of identical twins. The CDR3 is 16 amino acids. Germline V gene sequence: CDR1 SEHNR, CDR2 FQNEAQ (reference sequence). V lost 5 bases and J lost 7; bases outside the gene matches: 12. Each CDR3 protein is one row after TCRdb ran MiXCR on the 5' RACE reads. The repertoire includes approximately 690,000 distinct CDR3 sequences, around 6% of them detected once, and roughly 1.8% sits in the top ten. The chain carries TRBV7-9 and TRBJ2-2; 8 bases are a match to TRBD2. The sample was naive T cells sorted from blood. This clonotype originated in a young man in good health. CDR3 sequence (DNA): TGTGCCAGCAGCAAGGGAGGAGGACTAGCTCGCGGGGAGCTGTTTTTT. It is translated as CASSKGGGLARGELFF.